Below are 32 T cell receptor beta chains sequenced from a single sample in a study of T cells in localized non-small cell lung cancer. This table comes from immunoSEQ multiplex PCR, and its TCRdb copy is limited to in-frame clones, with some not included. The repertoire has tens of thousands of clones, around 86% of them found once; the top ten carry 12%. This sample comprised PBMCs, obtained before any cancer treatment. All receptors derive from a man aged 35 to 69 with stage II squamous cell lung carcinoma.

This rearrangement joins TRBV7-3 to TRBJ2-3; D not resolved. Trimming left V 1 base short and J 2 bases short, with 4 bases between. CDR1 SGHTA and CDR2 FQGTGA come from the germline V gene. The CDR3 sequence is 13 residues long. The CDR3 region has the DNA TGTGCCAGCAGCTTAAGCGTCACAGATACGCAGTATTTT. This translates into CASSLSVTDTQYF.

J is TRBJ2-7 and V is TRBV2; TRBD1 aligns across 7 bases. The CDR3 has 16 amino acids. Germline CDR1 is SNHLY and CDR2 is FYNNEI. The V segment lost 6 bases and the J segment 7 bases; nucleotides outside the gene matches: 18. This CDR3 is CASSGQGVRMIEEQYF. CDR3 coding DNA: TGTGCCAGCAGCGGCCAGGGGGTGCGAATGATAGAGGAGCAGTACTTC.

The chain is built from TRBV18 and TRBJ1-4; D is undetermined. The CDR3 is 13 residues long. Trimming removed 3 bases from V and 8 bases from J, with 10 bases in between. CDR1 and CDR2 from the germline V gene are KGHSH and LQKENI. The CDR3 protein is CASSPRPREKLFF. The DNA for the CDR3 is TGTGCCAGCTCACCCCGACCAAGGGAAAAACTGTTTTTT.

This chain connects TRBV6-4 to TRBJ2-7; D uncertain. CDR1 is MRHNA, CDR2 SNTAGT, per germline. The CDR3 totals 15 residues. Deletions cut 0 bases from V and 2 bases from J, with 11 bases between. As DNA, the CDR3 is TGTGCCAGCAGTGACTCGCCGACGGGTCCCTACGAGCAGTACTTC. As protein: CASSDSPTGPYEQYF.

The CDR3 protein is CASSYPLGEQFF. Here the CDR3 DNA reads TGTGCCAGCAGTTATCCTTTGGGTGAGCAGTTCTTC. This chain links TRBV6-6 with TRBJ2-1; D not certain. V was trimmed by 3 bases and J by 9 bases, leaving 9 bases between them. From germline, CDR1 is MNHNY and CDR2 SVGAGI (reference sequence). The CDR3 sequence is 12 residues long.

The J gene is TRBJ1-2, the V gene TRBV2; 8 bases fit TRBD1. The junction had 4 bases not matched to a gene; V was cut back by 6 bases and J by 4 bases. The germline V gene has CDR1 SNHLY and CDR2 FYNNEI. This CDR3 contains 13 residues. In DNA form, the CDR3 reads TGTGCCAGCAGCCCCGGACAGGGCTATGGCTACACCTTC. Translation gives CASSPGQGYGYTF.

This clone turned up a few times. The CDR3 DNA follows: TGTGCCATCAGTCCAGGACTGGGGGATGGGGAGACCCAGTACTTC. It is translated as CAISPGLGDGETQYF. This rearrangement joins TRBV10-3 to TRBJ2-5; D tentatively reads TRBD1 or TRBD2 (5 bases each). This CDR3 region has 15 residues. Germline V gene lookup returns CDR1 ENHRY and CDR2 SYGVKD. The V and J ends lost 5 bases and 5 bases respectively, with 18 bases between them.

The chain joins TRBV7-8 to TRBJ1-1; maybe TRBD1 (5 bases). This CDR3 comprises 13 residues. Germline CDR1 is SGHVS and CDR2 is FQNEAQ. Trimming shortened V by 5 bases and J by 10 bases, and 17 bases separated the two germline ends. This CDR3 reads CASSSRKVGRAFF. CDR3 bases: TGTGCCAGCAGCAGTAGAAAGGTGGGGCGAGCTTTCTTT.

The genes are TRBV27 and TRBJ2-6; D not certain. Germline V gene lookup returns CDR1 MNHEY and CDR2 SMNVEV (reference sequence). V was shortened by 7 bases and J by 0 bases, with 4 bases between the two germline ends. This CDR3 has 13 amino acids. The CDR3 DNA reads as TGTGCCAGCACCCACTCTGGGGCCAACGTCCTGACTTTC. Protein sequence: CASTHSGANVLTF.

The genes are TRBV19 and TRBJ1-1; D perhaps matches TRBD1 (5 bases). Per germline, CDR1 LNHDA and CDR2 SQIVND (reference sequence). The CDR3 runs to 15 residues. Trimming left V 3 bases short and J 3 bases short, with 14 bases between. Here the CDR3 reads CASSMGRAGDTEAFF. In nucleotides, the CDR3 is TGTGCCAGTAGTATGGGGCGAGCAGGCGACACTGAAGCTTTCTTT.

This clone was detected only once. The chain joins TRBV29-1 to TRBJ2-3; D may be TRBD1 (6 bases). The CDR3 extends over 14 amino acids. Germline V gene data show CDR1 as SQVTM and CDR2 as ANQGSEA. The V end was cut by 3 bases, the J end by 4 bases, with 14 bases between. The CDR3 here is CSVEAGALADTQYF. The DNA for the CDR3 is TGCAGCGTTGAGGCAGGGGCCCTCGCAGATACGCAGTATTTT.

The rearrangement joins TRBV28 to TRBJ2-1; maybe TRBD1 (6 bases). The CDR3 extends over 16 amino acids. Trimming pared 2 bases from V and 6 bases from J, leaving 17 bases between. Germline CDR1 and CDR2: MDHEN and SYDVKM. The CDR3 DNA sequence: TGTGCCAGCAGTTTAGCCCCCGGGACACCCGCCAATGAGCAGTTCTTC. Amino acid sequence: CASSLAPGTPANEQFF.

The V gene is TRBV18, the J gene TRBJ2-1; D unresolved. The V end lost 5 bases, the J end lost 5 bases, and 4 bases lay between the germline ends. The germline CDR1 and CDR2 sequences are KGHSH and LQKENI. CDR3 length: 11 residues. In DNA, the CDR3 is TGTGCCAGCTCAGACAACAATGAGCAGTTCTTC. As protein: CASSDNNEQFF.

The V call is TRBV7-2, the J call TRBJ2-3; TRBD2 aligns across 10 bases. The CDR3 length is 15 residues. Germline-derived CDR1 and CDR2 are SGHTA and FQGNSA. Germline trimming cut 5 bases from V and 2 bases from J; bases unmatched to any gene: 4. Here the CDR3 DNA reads TGTGCCAGCAGCCTGGGACTAGCGTACACAGATACGCAGTATTTT. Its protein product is CASSLGLAYTDTQYF.

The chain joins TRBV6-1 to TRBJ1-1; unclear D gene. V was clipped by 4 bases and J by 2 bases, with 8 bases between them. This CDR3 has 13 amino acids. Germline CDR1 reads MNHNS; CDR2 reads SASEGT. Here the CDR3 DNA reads TGTGCCAGCAGTGGCAGTCTAAACACTGAAGCTTTCTTT. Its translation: CASSGSLNTEAFF.

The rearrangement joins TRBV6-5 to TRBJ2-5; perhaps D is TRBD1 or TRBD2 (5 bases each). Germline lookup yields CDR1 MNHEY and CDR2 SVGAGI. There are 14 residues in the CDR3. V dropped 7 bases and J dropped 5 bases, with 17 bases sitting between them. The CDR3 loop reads CASTAPGWGETQYF. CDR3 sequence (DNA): TGTGCCAGCACCGCCCCGGGGTGGGGGGAGACCCAGTACTTC.

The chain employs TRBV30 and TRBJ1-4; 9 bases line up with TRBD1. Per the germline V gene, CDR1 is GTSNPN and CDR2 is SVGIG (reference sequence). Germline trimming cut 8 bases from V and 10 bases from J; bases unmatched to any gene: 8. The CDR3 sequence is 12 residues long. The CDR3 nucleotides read TGTGCCGGGGGACAGGGTGCCGGAAAACTGTTTTTT. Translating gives CAGGQGAGKLFF. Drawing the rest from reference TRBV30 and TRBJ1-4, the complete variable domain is SQTIHQWPATLVQPVGSPLSLECTVEGTSNPNLYWYRQAAGRGLQLLFYSVGIGQISSEVPQNLSASRPQDRQFILSSKKLLLSDSGFYLCAGGQGAGKLFFGSGTQLSVL.

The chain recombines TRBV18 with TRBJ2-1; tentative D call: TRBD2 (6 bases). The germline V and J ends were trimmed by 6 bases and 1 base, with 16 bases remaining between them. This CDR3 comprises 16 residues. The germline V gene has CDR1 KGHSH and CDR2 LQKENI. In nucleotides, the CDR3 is TGTGCCAGCTCGTCACCTATGGGGGGATCCTACAATGAGCAGTTCTTC. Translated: CASSSPMGGSYNEQFF.

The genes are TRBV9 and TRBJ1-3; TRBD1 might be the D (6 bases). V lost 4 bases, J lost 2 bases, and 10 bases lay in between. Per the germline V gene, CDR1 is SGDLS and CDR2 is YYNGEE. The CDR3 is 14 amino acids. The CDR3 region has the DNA TGTGCCAGCAGCTCCGACAGGCCTGGAAACACCATATATTTT. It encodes CASSSDRPGNTIYF.

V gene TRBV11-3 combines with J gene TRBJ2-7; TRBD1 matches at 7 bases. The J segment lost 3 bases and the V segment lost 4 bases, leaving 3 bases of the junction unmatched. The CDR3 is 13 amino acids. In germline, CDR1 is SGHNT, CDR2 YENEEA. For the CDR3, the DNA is TGTGCCAGCAGCTCCAGGGACAGCTACGAGCAGTACTTC. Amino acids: CASSSRDSYEQYF.

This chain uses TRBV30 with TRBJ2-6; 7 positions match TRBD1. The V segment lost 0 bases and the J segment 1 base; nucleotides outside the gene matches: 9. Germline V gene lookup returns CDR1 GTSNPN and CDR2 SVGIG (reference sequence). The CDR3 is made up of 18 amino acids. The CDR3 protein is CAWSVNRGFVSGANVLTF. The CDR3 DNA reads TGTGCCTGGAGTGTGAACAGGGGATTTGTTTCTGGGGCCAACGTCCTGACTTTC.

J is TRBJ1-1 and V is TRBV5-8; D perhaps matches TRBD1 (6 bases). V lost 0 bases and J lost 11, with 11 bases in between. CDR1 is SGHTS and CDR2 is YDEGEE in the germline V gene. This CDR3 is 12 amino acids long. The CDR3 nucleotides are TGTGCCAGCAGCTTGGTGGACAGAGGCGCTTTCTTT. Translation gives CASSLVDRGAFF.

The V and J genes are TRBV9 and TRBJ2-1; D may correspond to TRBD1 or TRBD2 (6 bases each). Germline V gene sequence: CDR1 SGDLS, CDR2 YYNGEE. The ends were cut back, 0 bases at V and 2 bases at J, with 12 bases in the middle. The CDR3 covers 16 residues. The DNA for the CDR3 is TGTGCCAGCAGCGTAGGGGGGCGGGACCCCTACAATGAGCAGTTCTTC. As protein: CASSVGGRDPYNEQFF.

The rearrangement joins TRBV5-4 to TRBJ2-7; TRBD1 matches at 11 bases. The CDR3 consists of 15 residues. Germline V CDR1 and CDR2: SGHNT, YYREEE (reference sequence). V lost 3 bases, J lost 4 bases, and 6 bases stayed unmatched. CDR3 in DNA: TGTGCCAGCAGCTCCGGGACAGGGGGATTGTACGAGCAGTACTTC. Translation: CASSSGTGGLYEQYF. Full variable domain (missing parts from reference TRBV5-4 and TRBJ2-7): ETGVTQSPTHLIKTRGQQVTLRCSSQSGHNTVSWYQQALGQGPQFIFQYYREEENGRGNFPPRFSGLQFPNYSSELNVNALELDDSALYLCASSSGTGGLYEQYFGPGTRLTVT.

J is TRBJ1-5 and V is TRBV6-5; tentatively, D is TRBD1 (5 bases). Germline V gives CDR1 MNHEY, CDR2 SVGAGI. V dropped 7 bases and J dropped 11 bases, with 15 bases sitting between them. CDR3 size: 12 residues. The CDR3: CASTGGGGAQHF. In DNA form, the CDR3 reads TGTGCCAGCACTGGCGGCGGGGGAGCCCAGCATTTT.

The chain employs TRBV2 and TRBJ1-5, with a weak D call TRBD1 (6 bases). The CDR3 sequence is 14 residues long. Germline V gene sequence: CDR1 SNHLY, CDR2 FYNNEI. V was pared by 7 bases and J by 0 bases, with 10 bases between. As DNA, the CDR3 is TGTGCCAGCACCTTGGGACATAGCAATCAGCCCCAGCATTTT. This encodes CASTLGHSNQPQHF.

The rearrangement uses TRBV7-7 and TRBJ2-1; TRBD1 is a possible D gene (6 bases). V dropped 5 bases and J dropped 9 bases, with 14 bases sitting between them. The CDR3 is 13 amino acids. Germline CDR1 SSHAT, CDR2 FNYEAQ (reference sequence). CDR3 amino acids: CASSRDNAGEQFF. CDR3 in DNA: TGTGCCAGCAGCAGGGACAACGCGGGTGAGCAGTTCTTC.

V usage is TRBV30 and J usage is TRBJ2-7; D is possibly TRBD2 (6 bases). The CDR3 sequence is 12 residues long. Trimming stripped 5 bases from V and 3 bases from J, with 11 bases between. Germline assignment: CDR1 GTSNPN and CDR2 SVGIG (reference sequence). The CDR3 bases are TGTGCCTGGGCGGGACGGAACTACGAGCAGTACTTC. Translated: CAWAGRNYEQYF.

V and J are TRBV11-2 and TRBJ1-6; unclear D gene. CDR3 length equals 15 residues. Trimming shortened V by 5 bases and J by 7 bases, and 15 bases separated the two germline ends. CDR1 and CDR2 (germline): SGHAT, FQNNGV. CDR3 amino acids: CASSLSSAANSPLHF. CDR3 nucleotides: TGTGCCAGCAGCCTATCCTCGGCAGCCAATTCACCCCTCCACTTT.

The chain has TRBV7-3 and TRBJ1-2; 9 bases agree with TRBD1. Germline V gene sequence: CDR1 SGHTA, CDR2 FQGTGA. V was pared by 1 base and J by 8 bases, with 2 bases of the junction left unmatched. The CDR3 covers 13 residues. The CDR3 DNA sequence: TGTGCCAGCAGCTTAAAGGACAGGGGAGGCTACACCTTC. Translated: CASSLKDRGGYTF.

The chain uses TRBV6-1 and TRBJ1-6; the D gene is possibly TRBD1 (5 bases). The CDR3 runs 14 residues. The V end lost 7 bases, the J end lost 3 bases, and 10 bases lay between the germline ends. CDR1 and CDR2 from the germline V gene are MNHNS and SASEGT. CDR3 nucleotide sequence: TGTGCCAGCATGGGGGGGGGCTATAATTCACCCCTCCACTTT. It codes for CASMGGGYNSPLHF.

The CDR3 protein is CASSRSQGQGEEQFF. For the CDR3, the DNA is TGTGCCAGCAGCCGAAGCCAAGGACAGGGTGAGGAGCAGTTCTTC. The chain links TRBV7-9 to TRBJ2-1, with 8 bases aligning to TRBD1. Trimming removed 5 bases from V and 10 bases from J; junction bases left unmatched: 13. The germline CDR1 and CDR2 sequences are SEHNR and FQNEAQ (reference sequence). This CDR3 contains 15 residues.